This T cell receptor beta chain was identified during a study of T cell responses to AZD1222 COVID-19 vaccine. General study results and limits: Most donors were white British and more were female, and clonal diversity was possibly underestimated. Spike-specific TCR breadth and depth both grew after two AZD1222 doses. Across the whole spike, CD4 TCRs peaked at regions 160-218 and 743-854.

On this clone itself: Its antigen is not identified.

TCRdb's table, derived via immunoSEQ multiplex PCR, lists solely in-frame clones and lacks some. Of some 120,000 clones in the sample, roughly 85% were seen once. The sequencing here drew on peripheral blood, taken on day 0 of MenACWY control vaccination. This receptor was obtained from an adult in good health.

The CDR3 DNA is TGTGCCAGTAGTTACCTATACAATGAGCAGTTCTTC. It codes for CASSYLYNEQFF. J is TRBJ2-1 and V is TRBV19; D call uncertain. The CDR3 contains 12 residues. Germline assignment: CDR1 LNHDA and CDR2 SQIVND (reference sequence). V was shortened by 5 bases and J by 4 bases, with 6 bases between the two germline ends.